Listed here are 14 T cell receptor beta chains from one sample, sequenced in a study of CD8+CD57+ T cells in acquired aplastic anemia. Profiling that covered TCR beta VDJ and CDR3 relied on genomic DNA as its template. Each CDR3 protein is one row after TCRdb ran MiXCR on the reads. Among approximately 150,000 distinct CDR3 sequences listed, 70% to 80% were seen once. Patients who underwent sequencing had shown CD8+CD57+ cell expansion by flow cytometry. Input material: sorted CD4+, CD8+, or CD8+CD57+ T cells (not recorded which) from PBMCs. Every receptor here comes from a human donor with aplastic anemia.

This sequence joins TRBV19 and TRBJ2-7; D is perhaps TRBD1 (6 bases). Germline CDR1 reads LNHDA; CDR2 reads SQIVND (reference sequence). The germline V and J ends were trimmed by 9 bases and 1 base, with 16 bases remaining between them. The CDR3 is 14 amino acids. The CDR3 here is CASSPRDTSYEQYF. The CDR3 nucleotides are TGTGCCAGCAGTCCAAGGGACACTTCCTACGAGCAGTACTTC.

Only a few counts were recorded for this clonotype. The chain joins TRBV2 to TRBJ2-7, with TRBD1 as a possible D gene (6 bases). Trimming pared 6 bases from V and 3 bases from J, leaving 15 bases between. This CDR3 region has 14 residues. Germline V gene lookup returns CDR1 SNHLY and CDR2 FYNNEI. CDR3 protein: CASSVRDTGYEQYF. Written as DNA, the CDR3 is TGTGCCAGCAGCGTTCGGGACACTGGCTACGAGCAGTACTTC.

This chain uses TRBV19 with TRBJ2-2; D might be TRBD1 or TRBD2, each matching 6 bases. V was cut by 3 bases and J by 6 bases, with 14 bases left in between. The CDR3 has 15 amino acids. Looked up from germline, CDR1 is LNHDA and CDR2 is SQIVND (reference sequence). The CDR3 spells CASSIGDSGAGELFF. CDR3 nucleotides: TGTGCCAGTAGTATCGGGGACTCAGGGGCCGGGGAGCTGTTTTTT.

The chain combines TRBV2 with TRBJ1-6; no clear D gene. CDR1 is SNHLY and CDR2 is FYNNEI in the germline V gene. Trimming removed 0 bases from V and 2 bases from J, with 8 bases in between. The CDR3 is made up of 16 amino acids. The CDR3 spells CASSEAPGPYNSPLHF. The CDR3 nucleotides read TGTGCCAGCAGTGAAGCCCCGGGTCCCTATAATTCACCCCTCCACTTT. The whole variable domain, remainder taken from reference TRBV2 and TRBJ1-6, is EPEVTQTPSHQVTQMGQEVILRCVPISNHLYFYWYRQILGQKVEFLVSFYNNEISEKSEIFDDQFSVERPDGSNFTLKIRSTKLEDSAMYFCASSEAPGPYNSPLHFGNGTRLTVT.

The chain recombines TRBV10-3 with TRBJ2-1, with 8 bases fitting TRBD1. This CDR3 contains 16 residues. V was clipped by 4 bases and J by 2 bases; unmatched bases: 7. The germline CDR1 and CDR2 sequences are ENHRY and SYGVKD. CDR3 DNA: TGTGCCATCAGTGCTCCAGGGGGCGTCGCCTACAATGAGCAGTTCTTC. This codes for CAISAPGGVAYNEQFF.

The chain employs TRBV7-3 and TRBJ2-1; D gene ambiguous. This CDR3 region has 13 residues. Looked up from germline, CDR1 is SGHTA and CDR2 is FQGTGA. Trimming took off 0 bases at V and 9 bases at J, with 9 bases between the two ends. The CDR3, as DNA: TGTGCCAGCAGCTTAACGGAGTTCAGTGAGCAGTTCTTC. It yields the protein CASSLTEFSEQFF.

The chain employs TRBV15 and TRBJ1-5; D unresolved. This CDR3 is 18 amino acids long. V was trimmed by 1 base and J by 0 bases, leaving 16 bases between them. Germline V lookup: CDR1 LNHNV, CDR2 YYDKDF (reference sequence). The CDR3, as DNA: TGTGCCACCAGCAGAGGGACTCCCGCGAGTTATAGCAATCAGCCCCAGCATTTT. As protein: CATSRGTPASYSNQPQHF.

The chain joins TRBV5-5 to TRBJ2-2; D is undetermined. CDR1 is SGHKS, CDR2 YYEKEE, per germline (reference sequence). The CDR3 has 14 residues. V was shortened by 0 bases and J by 5 bases, with 8 bases between the two germline ends. CDR3: CASSLVVETGELFF. The CDR3 DNA reads TGTGCCAGCAGCTTGGTAGTGGAGACCGGGGAGCTGTTTTTT.

V gene TRBV25-1 combines with J gene TRBJ2-5; TRBD2 agrees at 9 bases. The trim removed 1 base at V and 1 base at J, leaving 13 bases unmatched. The CDR3 has 19 amino acids. Germline values: CDR1 MGHDK, CDR2 SYGVNS. The CDR3 coding sequence is TGTGCCAGCAGTGAATTGGGGCCTAGCGGGAAGGGGTTCCAAGAGACCCAGTACTTC. Translated: CASSELGPSGKGFQETQYF.

This clonotype was seen more than once but under ten times. The J gene is TRBJ1-6, the V gene TRBV7-9; D may be TRBD1 (6 bases). This CDR3 comprises 15 residues. V lost 5 bases, J lost 7 bases, and 15 bases lay in between. Germline V gene lookup returns CDR1 SEHNR and CDR2 FQNEAQ (reference sequence). The CDR3 loop reads CASSRFGGANSPLHF. DNA for the CDR3: TGTGCCAGCAGCCGATTCGGGGGGGCGAATTCACCCCTCCACTTT.

This clonotype was detected a few times. The chain combines TRBV25-1 with TRBJ1-2; 9 bases are a match to TRBD1. CDR1 is MGHDK and CDR2 is SYGVNS in the germline V gene. The V gene end was trimmed by 6 bases and the J gene end by 6 bases; junction bases not matched to a gene: 11. The CDR3 has 15 residues. The DNA of the CDR3 is TGTGCCAGCAGGGATCCGGGACAGGGAACGCATGGCTACACCTTC. This translates into CASRDPGQGTHGYTF.

J is TRBJ2-1 and V is TRBV12-5; TRBD2 might be the D (6 bases). The germline V gene has CDR1 LGHNT and CDR2 FRNRAP. V lost 2 bases and J lost 9, with 11 bases in between. The CDR3 has 13 amino acids. CDR3 DNA: TGTGCTAGTGGTTTGCGGGGGAACAGTGAGCAGTTCTTC. Translated: CASGLRGNSEQFF. Based on the CDR3 plus reference TRBV12-5 and TRBJ2-1, the full variable domain is DARVTQTPRHKVTEMGQEVTMRCQPILGHNTVFWYRQTMMQGLELLAYFRNRAPLDDSGMPKDRFSAEMPDATLATLKIQPSEPRDSAVYFCASGLRGNSEQFFGPGTRLTVL.

J is TRBJ1-2 and V is TRBV15, with 9 bases fitting TRBD1. V shed 4 bases, J shed 8 bases, and the junction held 14 bases outside the gene matches. The germline CDR1 and CDR2 sequences are LNHNV and YYDKDF (reference sequence). The CDR3 is 16 amino acids. As DNA, the CDR3 is TGTGCCACCAGCACCGGGACAGGGAGGTGGGAGGACGGCTACACCTTC. It encodes CATSTGTGRWEDGYTF. The complete variable domain, with remaining parts taken from reference TRBV15 and TRBJ1-2, reads DAMVIQNPRYQVTQFGKPVTLSCSQTLNHNVMYWYQQKSSQAPKLLFHYYDKDFNNEADTPDNFQSRRPNTSFCFLDIRSPGLGDTAMYLCATSTGTGRWEDGYTFGSGTRLTVV.

This clonotype was counted only a few times. The J gene is TRBJ2-1, the V gene TRBV5-1, with 9 bases lining up with TRBD1. The CDR3 runs 17 residues. J was trimmed by 5 bases and V by 4 bases; bases with no gene match: 13. From germline, CDR1 is SGHRS and CDR2 YFSETQ. The CDR3 sequence is CASSLHFGDRANNEQFF. In DNA, the CDR3 is TGCGCCAGCAGCCTTCACTTTGGGGACAGGGCGAACAATGAGCAGTTCTTC.